This T cell receptor beta chain was sequenced for a study of response to subunit inactivated influenza vaccine. From germline, CDR1 is SEHNR and CDR2 FQNEAQ (reference sequence). This CDR3 contains 17 residues. Trimming removed 5 bases at V and 1 base at J, with 18 bases between. TCRdb re-called the RT-PCR reads with MiXCR, one entry per CDR3 protein. The sample carries roughly 570,000 distinct CDR3 sequences, 10% to 15% recorded once. This chain links TRBV7-9 with TRBJ2-1, with unresolved D. The sample in question was PBMCs from blood, obtained 40 to 50 days after vaccination. The sequence derives from a man between 50 and 59 years old who received an inactivated influenza vaccine. CDR3 bases: TGTGCCAGCAGCCTAGGTCGGCAGCAGATATCCTACAATGAGCAGTTCTTC. Encoded protein: CASSLGRQQISYNEQFF.